This T cell receptor beta chain is from a study of CD8 T cells in ankylosing spondylitis. Findings and caveats of the study: Characteristic of ankylosing spondylitis blood, it appeared, was a TCR beta motif comprising about eight highly homologous variants. The authors reported significant enrichment of disease-linked clones in matched ankylosing spondylitis synovial fluid.

Only a few counts were recorded for this clonotype. The antigen remains undetermined. Germline V CDR1 and CDR2: MGHRA, YSYEKL. This CDR3 is 15 amino acids long. One entry per CDR3 protein, called by TCRdb with MiXCR from the 5' RACE reads. The repertoire holds fewer than 500,000 distinct CDR3 sequences, with approximately 20% as singletons. The gene calls are TRBV4-1 and TRBJ2-3; 10 nucleotides agree with TRBD1. The sequenced sample consisted of blood, either unsorted or a sorted T cell fraction (not recorded which). The sequence came from a male donor with ankylosing spondylitis. CDR3 sequence reads: CASGEDRGNTDTQYF. CDR3 coding DNA: TGCGCTTCTGGGGAGGACAGGGGGAACACAGATACGCAGTATTTT.